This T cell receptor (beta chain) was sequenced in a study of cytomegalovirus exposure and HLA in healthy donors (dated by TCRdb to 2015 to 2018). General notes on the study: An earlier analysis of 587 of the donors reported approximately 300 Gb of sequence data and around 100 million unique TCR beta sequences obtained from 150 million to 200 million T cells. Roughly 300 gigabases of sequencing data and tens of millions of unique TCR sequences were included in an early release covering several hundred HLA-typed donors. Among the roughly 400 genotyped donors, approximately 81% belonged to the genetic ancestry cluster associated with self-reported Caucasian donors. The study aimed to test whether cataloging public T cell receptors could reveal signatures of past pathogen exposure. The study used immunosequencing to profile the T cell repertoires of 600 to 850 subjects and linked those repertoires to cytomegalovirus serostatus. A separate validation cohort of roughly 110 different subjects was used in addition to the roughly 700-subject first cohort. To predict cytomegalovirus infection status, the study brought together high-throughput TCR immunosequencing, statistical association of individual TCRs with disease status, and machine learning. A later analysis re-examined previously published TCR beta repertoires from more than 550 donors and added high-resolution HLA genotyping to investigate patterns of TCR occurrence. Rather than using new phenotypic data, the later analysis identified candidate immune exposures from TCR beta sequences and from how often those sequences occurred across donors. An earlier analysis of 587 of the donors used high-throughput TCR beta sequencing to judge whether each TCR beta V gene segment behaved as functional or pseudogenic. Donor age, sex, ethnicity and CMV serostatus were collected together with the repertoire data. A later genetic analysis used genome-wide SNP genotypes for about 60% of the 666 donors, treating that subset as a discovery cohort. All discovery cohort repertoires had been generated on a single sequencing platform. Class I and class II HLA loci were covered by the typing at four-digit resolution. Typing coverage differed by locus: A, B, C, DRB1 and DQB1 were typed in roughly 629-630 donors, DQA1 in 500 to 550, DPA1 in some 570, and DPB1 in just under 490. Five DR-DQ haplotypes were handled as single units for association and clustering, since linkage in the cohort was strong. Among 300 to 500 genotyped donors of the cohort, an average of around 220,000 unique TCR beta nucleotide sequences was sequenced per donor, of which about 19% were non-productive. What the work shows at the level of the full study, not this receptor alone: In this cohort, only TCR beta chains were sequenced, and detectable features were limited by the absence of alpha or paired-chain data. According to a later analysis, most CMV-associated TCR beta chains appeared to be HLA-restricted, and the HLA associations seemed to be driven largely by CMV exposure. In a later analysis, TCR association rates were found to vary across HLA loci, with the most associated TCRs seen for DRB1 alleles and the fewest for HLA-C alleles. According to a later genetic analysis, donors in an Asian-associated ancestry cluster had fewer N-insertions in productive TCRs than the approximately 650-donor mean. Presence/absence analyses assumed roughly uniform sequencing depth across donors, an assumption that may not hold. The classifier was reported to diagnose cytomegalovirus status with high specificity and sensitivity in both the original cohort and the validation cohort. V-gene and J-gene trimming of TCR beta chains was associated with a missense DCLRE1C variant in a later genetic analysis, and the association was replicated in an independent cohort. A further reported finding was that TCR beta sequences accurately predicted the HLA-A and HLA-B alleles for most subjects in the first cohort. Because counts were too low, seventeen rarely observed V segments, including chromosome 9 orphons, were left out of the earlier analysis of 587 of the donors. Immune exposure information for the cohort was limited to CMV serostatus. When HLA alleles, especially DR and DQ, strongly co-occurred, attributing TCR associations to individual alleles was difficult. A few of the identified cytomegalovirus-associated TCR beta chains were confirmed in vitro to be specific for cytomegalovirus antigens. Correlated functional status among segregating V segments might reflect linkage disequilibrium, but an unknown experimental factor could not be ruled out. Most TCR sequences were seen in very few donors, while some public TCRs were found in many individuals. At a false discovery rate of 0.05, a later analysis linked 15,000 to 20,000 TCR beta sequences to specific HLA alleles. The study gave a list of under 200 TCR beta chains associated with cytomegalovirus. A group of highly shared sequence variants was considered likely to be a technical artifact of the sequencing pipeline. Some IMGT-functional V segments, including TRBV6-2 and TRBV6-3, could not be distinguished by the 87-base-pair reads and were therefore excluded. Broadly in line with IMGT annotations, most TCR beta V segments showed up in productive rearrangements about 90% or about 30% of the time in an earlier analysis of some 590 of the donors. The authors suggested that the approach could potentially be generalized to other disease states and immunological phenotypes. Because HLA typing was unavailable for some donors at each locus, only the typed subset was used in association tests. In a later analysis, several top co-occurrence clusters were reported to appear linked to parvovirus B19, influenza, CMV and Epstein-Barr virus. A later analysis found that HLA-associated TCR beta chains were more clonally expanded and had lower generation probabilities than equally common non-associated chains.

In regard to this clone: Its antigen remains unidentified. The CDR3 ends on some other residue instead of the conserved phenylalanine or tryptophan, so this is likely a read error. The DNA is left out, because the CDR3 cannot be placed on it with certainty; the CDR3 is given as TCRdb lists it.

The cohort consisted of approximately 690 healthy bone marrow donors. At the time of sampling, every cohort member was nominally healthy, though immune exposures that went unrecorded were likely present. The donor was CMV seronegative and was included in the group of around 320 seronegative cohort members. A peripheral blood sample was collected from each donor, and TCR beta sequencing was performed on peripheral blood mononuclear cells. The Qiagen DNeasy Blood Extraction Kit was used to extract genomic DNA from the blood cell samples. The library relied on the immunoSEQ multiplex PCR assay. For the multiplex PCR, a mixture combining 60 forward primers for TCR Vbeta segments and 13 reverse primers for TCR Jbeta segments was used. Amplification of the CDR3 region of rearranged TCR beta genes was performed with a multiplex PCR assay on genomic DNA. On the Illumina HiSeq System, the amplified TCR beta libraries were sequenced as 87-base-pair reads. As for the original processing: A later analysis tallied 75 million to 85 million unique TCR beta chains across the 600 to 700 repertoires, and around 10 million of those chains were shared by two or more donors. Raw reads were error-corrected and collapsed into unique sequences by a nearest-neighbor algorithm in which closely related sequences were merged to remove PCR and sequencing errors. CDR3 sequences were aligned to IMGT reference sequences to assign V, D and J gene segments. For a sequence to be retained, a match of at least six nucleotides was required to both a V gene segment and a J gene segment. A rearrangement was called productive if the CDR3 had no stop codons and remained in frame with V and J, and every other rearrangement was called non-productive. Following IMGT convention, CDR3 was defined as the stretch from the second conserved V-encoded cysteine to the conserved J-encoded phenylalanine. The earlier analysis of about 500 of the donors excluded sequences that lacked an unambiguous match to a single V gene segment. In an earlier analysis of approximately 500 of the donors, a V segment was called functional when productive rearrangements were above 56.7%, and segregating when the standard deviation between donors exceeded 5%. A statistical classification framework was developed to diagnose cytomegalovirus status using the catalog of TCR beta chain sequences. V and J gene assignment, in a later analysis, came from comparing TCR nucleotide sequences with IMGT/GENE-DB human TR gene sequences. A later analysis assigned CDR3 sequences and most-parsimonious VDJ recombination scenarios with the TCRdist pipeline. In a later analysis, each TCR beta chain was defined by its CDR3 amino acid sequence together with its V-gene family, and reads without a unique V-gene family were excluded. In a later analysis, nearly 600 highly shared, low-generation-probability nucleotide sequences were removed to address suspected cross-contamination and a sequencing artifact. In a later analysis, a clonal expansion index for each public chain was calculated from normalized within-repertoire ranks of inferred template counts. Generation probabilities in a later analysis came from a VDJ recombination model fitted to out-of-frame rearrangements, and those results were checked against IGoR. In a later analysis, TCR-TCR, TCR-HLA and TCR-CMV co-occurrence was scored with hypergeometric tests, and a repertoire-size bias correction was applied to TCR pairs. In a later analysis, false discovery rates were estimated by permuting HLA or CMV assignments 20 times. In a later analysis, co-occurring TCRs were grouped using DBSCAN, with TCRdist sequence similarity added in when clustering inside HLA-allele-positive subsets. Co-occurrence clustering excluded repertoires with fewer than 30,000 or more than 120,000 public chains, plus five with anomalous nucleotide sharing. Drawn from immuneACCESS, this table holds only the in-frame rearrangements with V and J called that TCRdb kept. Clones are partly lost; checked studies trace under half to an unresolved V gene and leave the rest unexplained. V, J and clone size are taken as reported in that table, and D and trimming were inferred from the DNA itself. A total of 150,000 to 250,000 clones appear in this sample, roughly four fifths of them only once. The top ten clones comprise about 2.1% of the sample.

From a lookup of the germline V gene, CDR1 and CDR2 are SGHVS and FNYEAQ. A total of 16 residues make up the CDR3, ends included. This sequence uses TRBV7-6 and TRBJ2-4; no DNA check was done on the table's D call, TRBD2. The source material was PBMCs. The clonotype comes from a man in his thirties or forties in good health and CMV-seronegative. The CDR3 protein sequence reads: CASSFTKVLVAGPSKS.